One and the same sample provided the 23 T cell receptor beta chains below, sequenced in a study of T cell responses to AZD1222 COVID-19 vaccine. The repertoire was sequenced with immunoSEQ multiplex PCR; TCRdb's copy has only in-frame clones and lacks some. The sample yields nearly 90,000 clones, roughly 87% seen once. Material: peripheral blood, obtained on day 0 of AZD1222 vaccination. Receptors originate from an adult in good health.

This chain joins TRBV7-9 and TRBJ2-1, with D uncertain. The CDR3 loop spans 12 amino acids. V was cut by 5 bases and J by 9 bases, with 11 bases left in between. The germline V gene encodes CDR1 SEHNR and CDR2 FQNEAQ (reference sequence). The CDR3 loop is CASSPVPPEQFF. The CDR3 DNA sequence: TGTGCCAGCAGCCCCGTCCCCCCTGAGCAGTTCTTC.

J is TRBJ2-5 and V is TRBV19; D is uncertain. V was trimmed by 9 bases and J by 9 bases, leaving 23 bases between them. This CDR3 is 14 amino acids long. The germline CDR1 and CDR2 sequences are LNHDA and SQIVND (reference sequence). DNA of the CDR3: TGTGCCAGCCGCATGACCCGTACCTCTGGGGCCCAGTACTTC. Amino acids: CASRMTRTSGAQYF.

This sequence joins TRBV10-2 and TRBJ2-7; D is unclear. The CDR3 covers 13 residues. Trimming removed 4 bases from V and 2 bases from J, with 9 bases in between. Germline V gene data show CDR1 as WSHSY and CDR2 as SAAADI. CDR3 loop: CASSVTQTYEQYF. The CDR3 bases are TGCGCCAGCAGTGTGACTCAAACCTACGAGCAGTACTTC.

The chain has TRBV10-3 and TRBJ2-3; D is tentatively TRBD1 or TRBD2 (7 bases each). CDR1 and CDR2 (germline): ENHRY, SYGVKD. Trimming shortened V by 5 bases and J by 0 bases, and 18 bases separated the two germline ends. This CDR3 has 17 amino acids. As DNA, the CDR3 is TGTGCCATCAGTAGGACAGGCCTGGGGGGGAGCACAGATACGCAGTATTTT. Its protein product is CAISRTGLGGSTDTQYF.

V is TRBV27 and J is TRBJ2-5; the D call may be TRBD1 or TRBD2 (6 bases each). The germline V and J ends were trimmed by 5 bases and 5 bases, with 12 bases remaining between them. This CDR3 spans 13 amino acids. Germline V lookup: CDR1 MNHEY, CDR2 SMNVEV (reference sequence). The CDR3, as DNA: TGTGCCAGCAGTCAAGGGGGGTGGGAGACCCAGTACTTC. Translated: CASSQGGWETQYF.

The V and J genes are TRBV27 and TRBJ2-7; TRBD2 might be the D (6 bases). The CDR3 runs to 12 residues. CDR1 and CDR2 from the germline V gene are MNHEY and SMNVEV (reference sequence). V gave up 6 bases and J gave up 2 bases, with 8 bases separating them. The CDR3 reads CASRGGAYEQYF. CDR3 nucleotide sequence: TGTGCCAGCAGAGGAGGGGCCTACGAGCAGTACTTC.

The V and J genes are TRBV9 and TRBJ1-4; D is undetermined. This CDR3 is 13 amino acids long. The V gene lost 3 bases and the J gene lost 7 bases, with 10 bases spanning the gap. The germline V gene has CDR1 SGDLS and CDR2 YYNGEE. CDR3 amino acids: CASSGPYGEKLFF. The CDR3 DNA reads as TGTGCCAGCAGCGGGCCCTATGGTGAAAAACTGTTTTTT.

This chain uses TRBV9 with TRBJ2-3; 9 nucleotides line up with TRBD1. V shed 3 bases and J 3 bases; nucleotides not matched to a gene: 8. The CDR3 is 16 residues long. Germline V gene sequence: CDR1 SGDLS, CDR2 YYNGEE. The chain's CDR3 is CASSAEGQGGTDTQYF. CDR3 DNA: TGTGCCAGCAGCGCCGAGGGACAGGGTGGGACAGATACGCAGTATTTT.

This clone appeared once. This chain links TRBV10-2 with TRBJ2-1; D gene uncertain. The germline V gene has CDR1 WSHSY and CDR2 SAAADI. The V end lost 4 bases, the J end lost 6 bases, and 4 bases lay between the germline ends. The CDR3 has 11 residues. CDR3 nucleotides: TGCGCCAGCAGTGGGCGCAATGAGCAGTTCTTC. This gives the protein CASSGRNEQFF.

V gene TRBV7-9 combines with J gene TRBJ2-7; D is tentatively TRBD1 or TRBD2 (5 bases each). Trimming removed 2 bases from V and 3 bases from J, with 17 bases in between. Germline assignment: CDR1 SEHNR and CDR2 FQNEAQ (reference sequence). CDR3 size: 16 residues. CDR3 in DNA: TGTGCCAGCAGCTTACCCGGGACCACCAGGGTCTACGAGCAGTACTTC. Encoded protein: CASSLPGTTRVYEQYF.

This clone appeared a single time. The CDR3 here is CASSSSGVHSNQPQHF. The CDR3 DNA follows: TGTGCCAGCAGTTCGTCAGGGGTCCATAGCAATCAGCCCCAGCATTTT. The genes are TRBV28 and TRBJ1-5; possibly TRBD1 for D (6 bases). CDR3 size: 16 residues. CDR1 and CDR2 from the germline V gene are MDHEN and SYDVKM. Between the trimmed V and J ends, which lost 4 bases and 0 bases, there was a span of 13 bases.

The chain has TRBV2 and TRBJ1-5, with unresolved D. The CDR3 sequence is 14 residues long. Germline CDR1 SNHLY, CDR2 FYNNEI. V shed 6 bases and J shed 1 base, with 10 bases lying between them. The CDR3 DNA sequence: TGTGCCAGCAGCCGCGACAAGAGCAATCAGCCCCAGCATTTT. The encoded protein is CASSRDKSNQPQHF.

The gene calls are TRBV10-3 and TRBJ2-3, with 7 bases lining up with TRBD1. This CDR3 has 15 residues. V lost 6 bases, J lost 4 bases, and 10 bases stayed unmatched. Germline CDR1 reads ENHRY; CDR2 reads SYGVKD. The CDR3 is CAIRSQGEAADTQYF. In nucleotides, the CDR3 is TGTGCCATCAGGAGCCAGGGGGAAGCGGCAGATACGCAGTATTTT.

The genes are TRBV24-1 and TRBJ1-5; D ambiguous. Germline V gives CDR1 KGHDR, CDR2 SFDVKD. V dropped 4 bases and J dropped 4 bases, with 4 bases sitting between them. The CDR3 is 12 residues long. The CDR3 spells CATSEANQPQHF. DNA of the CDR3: TGTGCCACCAGTGAGGCTAATCAGCCCCAGCATTTT.

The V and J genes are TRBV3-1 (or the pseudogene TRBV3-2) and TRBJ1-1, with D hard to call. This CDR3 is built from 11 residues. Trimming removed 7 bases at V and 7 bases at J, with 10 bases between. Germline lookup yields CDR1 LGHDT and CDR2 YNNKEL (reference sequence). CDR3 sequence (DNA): TGTGCCAGCAAGGGAATAGGTGAAGCTTTCTTT. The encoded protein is CASKGIGEAFF.

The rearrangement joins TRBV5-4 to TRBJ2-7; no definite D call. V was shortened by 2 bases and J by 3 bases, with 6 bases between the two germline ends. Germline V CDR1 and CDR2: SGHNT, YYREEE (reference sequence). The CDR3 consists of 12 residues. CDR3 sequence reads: CASSFDFYEQYF. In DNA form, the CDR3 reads TGTGCCAGCAGCTTCGACTTCTACGAGCAGTACTTC.

CDR3: CASSQGQGTEQYF. CDR3 DNA sequence: TGTGCCAGCAGTCAAGGACAGGGGACAGAGCAGTACTTC. The chain is built from TRBV5-4 and TRBJ2-7; 9 bases align to TRBD1. This CDR3 contains 13 residues. V was clipped by 5 bases and J by 7 bases; unmatched bases: 7. Germline CDR1 and CDR2: SGHNT and YYREEE (reference sequence).

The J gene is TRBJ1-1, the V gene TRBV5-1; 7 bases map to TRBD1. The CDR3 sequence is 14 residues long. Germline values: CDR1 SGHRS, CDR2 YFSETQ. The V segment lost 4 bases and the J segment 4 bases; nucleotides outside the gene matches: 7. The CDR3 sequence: CASSGDREGTEAFF. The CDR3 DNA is TGCGCCAGCAGCGGAGACAGGGAAGGCACTGAAGCTTTCTTT.

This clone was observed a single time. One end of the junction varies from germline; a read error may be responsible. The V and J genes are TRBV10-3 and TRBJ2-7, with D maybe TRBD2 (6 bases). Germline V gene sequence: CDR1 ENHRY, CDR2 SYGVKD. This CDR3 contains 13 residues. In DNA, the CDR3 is TGTGCCGTCAGGGCGGAGGGGACCTACGAGCAGTACTTC. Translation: CAVRAEGTYEQYF.

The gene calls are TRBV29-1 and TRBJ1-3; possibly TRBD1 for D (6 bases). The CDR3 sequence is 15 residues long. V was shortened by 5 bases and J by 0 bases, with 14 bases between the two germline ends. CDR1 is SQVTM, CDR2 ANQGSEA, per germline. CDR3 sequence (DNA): TGCAGCGTTAGGGACACACTCTACTCTGGAAACACCATATATTTT. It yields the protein CSVRDTLYSGNTIYF.

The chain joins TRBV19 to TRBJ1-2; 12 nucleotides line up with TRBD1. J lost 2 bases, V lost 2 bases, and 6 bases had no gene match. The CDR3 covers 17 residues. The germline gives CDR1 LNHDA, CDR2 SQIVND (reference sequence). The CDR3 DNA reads TGTGCCAGTAGTATAATAGCTGGGACAGGGGGCAACTATGGCTACACCTTC. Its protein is CASSIIAGTGGNYGYTF.

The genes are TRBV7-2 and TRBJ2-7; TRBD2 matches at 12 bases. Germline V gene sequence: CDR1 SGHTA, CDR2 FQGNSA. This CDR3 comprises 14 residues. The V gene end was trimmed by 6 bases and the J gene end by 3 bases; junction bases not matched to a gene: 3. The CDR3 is CASRALAGGYEQYF. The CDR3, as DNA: TGTGCCAGCAGAGCACTAGCGGGAGGCTACGAGCAGTACTTC.

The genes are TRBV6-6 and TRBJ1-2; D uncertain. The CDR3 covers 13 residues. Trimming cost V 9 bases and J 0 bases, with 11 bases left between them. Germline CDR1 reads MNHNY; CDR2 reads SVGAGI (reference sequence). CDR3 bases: TGTGCCAGTTTACGGGATTCTAACTATGGCTACACCTTC. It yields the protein CASLRDSNYGYTF.